One and the same sample provided the 10 T cell receptor beta chains below, sequenced in a study of shared clonotypes between healthy human individuals. Produced via immunoSEQ multiplex PCR; TCRdb's table is partial and in-frame only. In the table there are some 2 million clones, roughly 94% of which are singletons. Sequencing was performed on naive CD4+ T cells sorted from blood. The sample's subset: CD45RA+ positively selected. These receptors all stem from a young man in good health.

This chain joins TRBV28 and TRBJ2-1; D perhaps matches TRBD2 (6 bases). V dropped 6 bases and J dropped 12 bases, with 15 bases sitting between them. Looked up from germline, CDR1 is MDHEN and CDR2 is SYDVKM. This CDR3 spans 12 amino acids. CDR3 DNA: TGTGCCAGCAGCCGAGACGGGCGGGGGCAGTTCTTC. Protein sequence: CASSRDGRGQFF.

For this clone: The junction departs from germline at one end; a sequencing error may be responsible. The V and J genes are TRBV5-1 and TRBJ2-1; D uncertain. Germline CDR1 SGHRS, CDR2 YFSETQ. This CDR3 contains 14 residues. Here the CDR3 reads CASSPTPTYNEQFF. CDR3 DNA sequence: TGCGCCAGCAGCCCGACCCCGACTTACAACGAGCAGTTCTTC.

The V call is TRBV6-1, the J call TRBJ1-3, with D possibly matching TRBD1 (6 bases). V shed 9 bases and J shed 4 bases, with 16 bases lying between them. Germline V gives CDR1 MNHNS, CDR2 SASEGT. This CDR3 region has 14 residues. Here the CDR3 DNA reads TGTGCCAGATCATCGGGGGGCCAGGGAAACACCATATATTTT. Translating gives CARSSGGQGNTIYF.

V gene TRBV9 combines with J gene TRBJ1-6; 8 positions match TRBD1. J gave up 8 bases and V 3 bases, and 4 bases lay outside the gene matches. This CDR3 region has 14 residues. The V gene's germline CDR1 is SGDLS and CDR2 YYNGEE. The CDR3 DNA sequence: TGTGCCAGCAGCGCCGACAGGGGAGATTCACCCCTCCACTTT. Translating gives CASSADRGDSPLHF.

The rearrangement joins TRBV25-1 to TRBJ2-1; TRBD2 matches 9 bases. CDR1 and CDR2 from the germline V gene are MGHDK and SYGVNS. The CDR3 contains 13 residues. Trimming took 8 bases from V and 9 from J; bases not matched to a gene: 8. This chain's CDR3 is CASQLAGKTEQFF. The CDR3 DNA follows: TGTGCCAGCCAACTAGCGGGTAAGACTGAGCAGTTCTTC.

This clone was counted once. This same CDR3 is encoded by further DNA sequences in the sample. The J gene is TRBJ2-7, the V gene TRBV5-1, with D perhaps TRBD1 (6 bases). Germline V gives CDR1 SGHRS, CDR2 YFSETQ. The CDR3 runs to 14 residues. The V end was cut by 0 bases, the J end by 2 bases, with 9 bases between. Written as DNA, the CDR3 is TGCGCCAGCAGCTTGGAGCAGGGGCCCTACGAGCAGTACTTC. It is translated as CASSLEQGPYEQYF.

The chain's CDR3 is CASSYSTAGTEAFF. In nucleotides, the CDR3 is TGTGCCAGCAGTTACTCGACCGCTGGAACTGAAGCTTTCTTT. The chain joins TRBV6-5 to TRBJ1-1; D is unclear. The CDR3 spans 14 residues. In germline, CDR1 is MNHEY, CDR2 SVGAGI. Trimming removed 0 bases from V and 5 bases from J, with 10 bases in between.

This rearrangement joins TRBV5-1 to TRBJ2-7; 9 bases are shared with TRBD1. V lost 0 bases to trimming and J lost 2 bases; unmatched junction nucleotides: 6. CDR3 length: 16 residues. In germline, CDR1 is SGHRS, CDR2 YFSETQ. The CDR3 bases are TGCGCCAGCAGCTTGGCGCCGGGACAGGGCCCCTACGAGCAGTACTTC. Translation gives CASSLAPGQGPYEQYF.

This CDR3 is CASSLRQGNGEQFF. For the CDR3, the DNA is TGTGCCAGCAGCTTACGACAGGGGAATGGTGAGCAGTTCTTC. V is TRBV7-2 and J is TRBJ2-1; 8 nucleotides agree with TRBD1. The CDR3 is 14 residues long. The germline V gene has CDR1 SGHTA and CDR2 FQGNSA. The V segment lost 2 bases and the J segment 9 bases; nucleotides outside the gene matches: 6.

The J gene is TRBJ2-1, the V gene TRBV6-1, with 10 bases lining up with TRBD1. Germline loops: CDR1 MNHNS, CDR2 SASEGT. Trimming took 2 bases from V and 7 from J; bases not matched to a gene: 11. The CDR3 has 17 residues. CDR3 nucleotides: TGTGCCAGCAGTGAACGGGGACAGGGGTTAGTGGCGAATGAGCAGTTCTTC. Translation gives CASSERGQGLVANEQFF.